This is a list of T cell receptor beta chains from one sample in a study of T cells in Graves' hyperthyroidism and ophthalmopathy. TCRdb independently ran MiXCR on the multiplex PCR reads; one entry per CDR3 protein. The sample lists 490,000 or so distinct CDR3 sequences; around 43% were seen once. Sequencing input: peripheral blood or thyroid tissue (not recorded which). These receptors were collected from an adult woman with Graves' disease, either hyperthyroidism or ophthalmopathy (not recorded which). The CDR3 runs from the conserved cysteine through the conserved F or W. Fields, in order: J gene, V gene, CDR3 protein.

j_call: TRBJ1-2
v_call: TRBV20-1
cdr3_aa: CSAMGQGSGNTF

j_call: TRBJ1-5
v_call: TRBV20-1
cdr3_aa: CSARANRENQPQHF

j_call: TRBJ1-5
v_call: TRBV12-3/TRBV12-4
cdr3_aa: CASSPRQRHQPQHF

j_call: TRBJ1-3
v_call: TRBV10-3
cdr3_aa: CAISESSGIGNTIYF

j_call: TRBJ1-4
v_call: TRBV5-1
cdr3_aa: CASSDPGTGGEKLFF

j_call: TRBJ1-2
v_call: TRBV29-1
cdr3_aa: CSVGPRDPGGYTF

j_call: TRBJ1-1
v_call: TRBV5-8
cdr3_aa: CASSFTYMNTEAFF

j_call: TRBJ2-7
v_call: TRBV3-1
cdr3_aa: CASSQRGTSEQYF

j_call: TRBJ1-1
v_call: TRBV6-5
cdr3_aa: CASSYFPRGFVWEAFF

j_call: TRBJ2-7
v_call: TRBV2
cdr3_aa: CASSDWGASYNEQYF

j_call: TRBJ2-6
v_call: TRBV4-3
cdr3_aa: CASSQGYAVPYSGANVLTF

j_call: TRBJ1-2
v_call: TRBV7-9
cdr3_aa: CASSLRTETPGSPYGYTF

j_call: TRBJ2-7
v_call: TRBV29-1
cdr3_aa: CSVGGSGRSIYEQYF

j_call: TRBJ2-5
v_call: TRBV20-1
cdr3_aa: CSAPISGGTQETQYF

j_call: TRBJ2-5
v_call: TRBV27
cdr3_aa: CASSLSGGPQETQYF

j_call: TRBJ1-1
v_call: TRBV29-1
cdr3_aa: CSTRTGGNTEAFF

j_call: TRBJ1-3
v_call: TRBV20-1
cdr3_aa: CSAQHFSSGNTIYF

j_call: TRBJ1-1
v_call: TRBV20-1
cdr3_aa: CSAEPNLPGSGTEAFF

j_call: TRBJ1-2
v_call: TRBV9
cdr3_aa: CASSANSDYTF

j_call: TRBJ1-1
v_call: TRBV6-2/TRBV6-3
cdr3_aa: CASSYSSVMGKNTEAFF

j_call: TRBJ2-5
v_call: TRBV12-3/TRBV12-4
cdr3_aa: CASSTGGALQETQYF

j_call: TRBJ1-5
v_call: TRBV11-2
cdr3_aa: CAGSIGQAYEQPQHF

j_call: TRBJ2-2
v_call: TRBV29-1
cdr3_aa: CSVELTTGQNPTGELFF

j_call: TRBJ1-5
v_call: TRBV30
cdr3_aa: CAWALAGSSNQPQHF

j_call: TRBJ1-6
v_call: TRBV7-2
cdr3_aa: CASSERSANPLHF

j_call: TRBJ2-6
v_call: TRBV20-1
cdr3_aa: CSVRGGASGSLSGANVLTF

j_call: TRBJ2-7
v_call: TRBV7-2
cdr3_aa: CASSFGQVPYEQYF

j_call: TRBJ1-1
v_call: TRBV10-3
cdr3_aa: CAISEGIRGNAEAFF

j_call: TRBJ2-5
v_call: TRBV7-2
cdr3_aa: CASSTGGAKTQYF

j_call: TRBJ1-4
v_call: TRBV5-1
cdr3_aa: CASSYVDSELFF

j_call: TRBJ1-2
v_call: TRBV15
cdr3_aa: CATSGVRQGGDGYTF

j_call: TRBJ2-5
v_call: TRBV10-3
cdr3_aa: CASSEDGGMAGVAETQYF

j_call: TRBJ1-6
v_call: TRBV7-9
cdr3_aa: CASSLVRGGSPLHF

j_call: TRBJ1-6
v_call: TRBV20-1
cdr3_aa: CSARVGGQNSPLHF

j_call: TRBJ2-5
v_call: TRBV15
cdr3_aa: CATLPGAGRQTRYF

j_call: TRBJ1-1
v_call: TRBV19
cdr3_aa: CASEDRGHGEAFF

j_call: TRBJ1-1
v_call: TRBV5-1
cdr3_aa: CASSSGDSYTEAFF

j_call: TRBJ1-1
v_call: TRBV12-3/TRBV12-4
cdr3_aa: CASSLDGEAFF

j_call: TRBJ1-4
v_call: TRBV20-1
cdr3_aa: CSARDPGQLFF

j_call: TRBJ1-5
v_call: TRBV12-3/TRBV12-4
cdr3_aa: CASSLVGGGGQPQHF

j_call: TRBJ2-2
v_call: TRBV28
cdr3_aa: CASSDTGGWELFF

j_call: TRBJ1-6
v_call: TRBV9
cdr3_aa: CASSVDGGSTYNSPLHF